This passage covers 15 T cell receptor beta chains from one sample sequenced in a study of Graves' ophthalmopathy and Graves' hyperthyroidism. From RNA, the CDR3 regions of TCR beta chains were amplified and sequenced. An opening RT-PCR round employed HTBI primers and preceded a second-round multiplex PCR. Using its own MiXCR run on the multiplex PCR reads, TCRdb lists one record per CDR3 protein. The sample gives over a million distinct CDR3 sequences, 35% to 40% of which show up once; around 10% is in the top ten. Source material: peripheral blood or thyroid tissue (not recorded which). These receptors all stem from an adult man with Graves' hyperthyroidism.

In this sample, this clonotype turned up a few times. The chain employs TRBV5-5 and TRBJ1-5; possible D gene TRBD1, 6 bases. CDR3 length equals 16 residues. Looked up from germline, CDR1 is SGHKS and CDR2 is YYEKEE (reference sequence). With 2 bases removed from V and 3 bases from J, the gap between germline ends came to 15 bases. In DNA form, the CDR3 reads TGTGCCAGCAGCTTCGTACCTGACAGGTCCAATCAGCCCCAGCATTTT. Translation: CASSFVPDRSNQPQHF.

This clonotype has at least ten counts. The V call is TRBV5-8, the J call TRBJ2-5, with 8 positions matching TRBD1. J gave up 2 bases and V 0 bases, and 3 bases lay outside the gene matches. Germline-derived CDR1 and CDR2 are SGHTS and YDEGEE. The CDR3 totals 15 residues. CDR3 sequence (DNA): TGTGCCAGCAGCTTGGAAGGGACAGGTCAAGAGACCCAGTACTTC. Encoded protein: CASSLEGTGQETQYF.

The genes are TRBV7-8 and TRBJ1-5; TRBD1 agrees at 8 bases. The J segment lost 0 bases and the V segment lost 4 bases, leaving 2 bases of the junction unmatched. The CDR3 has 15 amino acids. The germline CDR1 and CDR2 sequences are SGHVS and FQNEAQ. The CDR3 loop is CASSYDRGSNQPQHF. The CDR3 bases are TGTGCCAGCAGCTATGACAGGGGTAGCAATCAGCCCCAGCATTTT.

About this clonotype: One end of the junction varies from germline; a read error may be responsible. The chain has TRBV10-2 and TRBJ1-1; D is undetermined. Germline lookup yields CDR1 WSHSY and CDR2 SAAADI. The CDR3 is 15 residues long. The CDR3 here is CASSLWLTMNTEAFF. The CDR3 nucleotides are TGTGCCAGCAGTTTATGGCTCACCATGAACACTGAAGCTTTCTTT.

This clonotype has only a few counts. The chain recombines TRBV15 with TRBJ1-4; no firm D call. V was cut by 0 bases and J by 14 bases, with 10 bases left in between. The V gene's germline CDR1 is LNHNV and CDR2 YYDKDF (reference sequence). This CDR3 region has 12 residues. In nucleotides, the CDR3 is TGTGCCACCAGCAGAGATCTCTCCAAGCTGTTTTTT. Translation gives CATSRDLSKLFF.

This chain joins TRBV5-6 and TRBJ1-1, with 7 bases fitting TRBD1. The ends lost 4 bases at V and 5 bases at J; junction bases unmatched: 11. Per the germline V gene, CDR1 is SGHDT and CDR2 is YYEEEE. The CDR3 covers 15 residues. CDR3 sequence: CASSLPGTAFTEAFF. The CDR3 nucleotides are TGTGCCAGCAGCCTACCCGGGACAGCTTTTACTGAAGCTTTCTTT. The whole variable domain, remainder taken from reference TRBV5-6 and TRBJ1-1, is DAGVTQSPTHLIKTRGQQVTLRCSPKSGHDTVSWYQQALGQGPQFIFQYYEEEERQRGNFPDRFSGHQFPNYSSELNVNALLLGDSALYLCASSLPGTAFTEAFFGQGTRLTVV.

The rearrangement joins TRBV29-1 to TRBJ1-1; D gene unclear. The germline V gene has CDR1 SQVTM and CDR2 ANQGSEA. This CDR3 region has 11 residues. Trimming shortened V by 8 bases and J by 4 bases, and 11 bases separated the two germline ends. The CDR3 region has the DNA TGCAGCTTGGGTACCTCCACTGAAGCTTTCTTT. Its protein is CSLGTSTEAFF.

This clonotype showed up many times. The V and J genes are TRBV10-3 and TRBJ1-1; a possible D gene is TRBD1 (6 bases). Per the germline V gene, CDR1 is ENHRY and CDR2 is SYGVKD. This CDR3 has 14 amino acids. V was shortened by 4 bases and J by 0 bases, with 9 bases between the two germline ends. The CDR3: CAISAGTLNTEAFF. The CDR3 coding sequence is TGTGCCATCAGTGCGGGGACACTGAACACTGAAGCTTTCTTT.

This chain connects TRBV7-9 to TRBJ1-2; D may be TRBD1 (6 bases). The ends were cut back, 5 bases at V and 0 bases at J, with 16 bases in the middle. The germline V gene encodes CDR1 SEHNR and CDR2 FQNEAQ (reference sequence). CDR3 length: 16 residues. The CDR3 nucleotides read TGTGCCAGCAGCGTATCCGGGACACCAGCTAACTATGGCTACACCTTC. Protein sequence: CASSVSGTPANYGYTF.

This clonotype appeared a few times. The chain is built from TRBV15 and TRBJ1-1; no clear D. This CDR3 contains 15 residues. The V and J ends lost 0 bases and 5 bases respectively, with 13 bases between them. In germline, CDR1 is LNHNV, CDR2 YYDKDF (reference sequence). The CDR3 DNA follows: TGTGCCACCAGCAGAGATGAGGTTTTGTGGACTGAAGCTTTCTTT. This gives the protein CATSRDEVLWTEAFF.

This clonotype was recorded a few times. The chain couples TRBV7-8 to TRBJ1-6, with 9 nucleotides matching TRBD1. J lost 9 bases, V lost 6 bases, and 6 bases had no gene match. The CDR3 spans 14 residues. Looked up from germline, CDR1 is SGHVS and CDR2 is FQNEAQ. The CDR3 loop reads CASRSGTGTSPLHF. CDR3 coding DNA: TGTGCCAGCAGGTCTGGGACAGGGACTTCACCCCTCCACTTT. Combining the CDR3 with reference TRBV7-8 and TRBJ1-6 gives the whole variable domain GAGVSQSPRYKVAKRGQDVALRCDPISGHVSLFWYQQALGQGPEFLTYFQNEAQLDKSGLPSDRFFAERPEGSVSTLKIQRTQQEDSAVYLCASRSGTGTSPLHFGNGTRLTVT.

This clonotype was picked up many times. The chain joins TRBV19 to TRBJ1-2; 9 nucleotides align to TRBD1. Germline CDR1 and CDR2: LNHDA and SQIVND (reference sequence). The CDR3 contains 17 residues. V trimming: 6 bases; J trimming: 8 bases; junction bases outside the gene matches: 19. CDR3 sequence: CASRGLGQGESPDGYTF. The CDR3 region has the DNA TGTGCCAGTAGGGGATTGGGACAGGGAGAATCGCCCGACGGCTACACCTTC.

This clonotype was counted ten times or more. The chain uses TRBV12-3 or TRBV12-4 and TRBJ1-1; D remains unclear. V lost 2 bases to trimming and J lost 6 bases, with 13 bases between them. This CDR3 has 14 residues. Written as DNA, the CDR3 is TGTGCCAGCAGTTTATTCAGTAACGGGGCTGAAGCTTTCTTT. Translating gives CASSLFSNGAEAFF.

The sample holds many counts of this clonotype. The CDR3 nucleotides read TGTGCCAGCAGCTCCGACAGGGGTGGGAATTCACCCCTCCACTTT. Translated: CASSSDRGGNSPLHF. V gene TRBV7-2 combines with J gene TRBJ1-6; 8 nucleotides line up with TRBD1. The V gene end was trimmed by 4 bases and the J gene end by 7 bases; junction bases not matched to a gene: 6. CDR1 and CDR2 (germline): SGHTA, FQGNSA. CDR3 size: 15 residues.

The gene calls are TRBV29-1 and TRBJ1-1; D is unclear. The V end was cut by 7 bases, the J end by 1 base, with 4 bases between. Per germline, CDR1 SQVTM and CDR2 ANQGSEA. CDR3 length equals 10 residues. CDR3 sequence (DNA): TGCAGCGGATCGAACACTGAAGCTTTCTTT. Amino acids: CSGSNTEAFF.